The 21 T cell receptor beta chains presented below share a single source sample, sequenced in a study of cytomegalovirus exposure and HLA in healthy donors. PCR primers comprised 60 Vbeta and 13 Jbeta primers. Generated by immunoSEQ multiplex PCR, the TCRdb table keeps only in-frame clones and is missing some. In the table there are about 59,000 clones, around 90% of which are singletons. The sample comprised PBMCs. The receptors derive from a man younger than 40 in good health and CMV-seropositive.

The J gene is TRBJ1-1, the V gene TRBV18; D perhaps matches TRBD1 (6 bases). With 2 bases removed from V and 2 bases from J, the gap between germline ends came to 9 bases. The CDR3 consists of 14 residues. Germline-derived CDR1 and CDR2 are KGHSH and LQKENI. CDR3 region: CASSPTQGNTEAFF. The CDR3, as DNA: TGTGCCAGCTCACCAACACAGGGTAACACTGAAGCTTTCTTT.

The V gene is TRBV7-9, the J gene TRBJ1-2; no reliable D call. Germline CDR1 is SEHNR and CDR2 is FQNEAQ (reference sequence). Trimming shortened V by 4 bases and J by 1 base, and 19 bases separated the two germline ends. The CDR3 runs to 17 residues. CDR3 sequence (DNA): TGTGCCAGCAGCTCGACTGATTCCCGGGAACTTAACTATGGCTACACCTTC. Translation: CASSSTDSRELNYGYTF.

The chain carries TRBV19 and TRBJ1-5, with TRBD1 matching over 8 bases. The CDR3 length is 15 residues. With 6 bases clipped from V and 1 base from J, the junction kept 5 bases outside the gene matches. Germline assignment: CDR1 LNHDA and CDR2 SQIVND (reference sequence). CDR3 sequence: CASRGQDRSNQPQHF. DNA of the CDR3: TGTGCCAGTAGGGGACAGGATAGGAGCAATCAGCCCCAGCATTTT. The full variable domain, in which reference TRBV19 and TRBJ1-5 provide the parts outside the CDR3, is DGGITQSPKYLFRKEGQNVTLSCEQNLNHDAMYWYRQDPGQGLRLIYYSQIVNDFQKGDIAEGYSVSREKKESFPLTVTSAQKNPTAFYLCASRGQDRSNQPQHFGDGTRLSIL.

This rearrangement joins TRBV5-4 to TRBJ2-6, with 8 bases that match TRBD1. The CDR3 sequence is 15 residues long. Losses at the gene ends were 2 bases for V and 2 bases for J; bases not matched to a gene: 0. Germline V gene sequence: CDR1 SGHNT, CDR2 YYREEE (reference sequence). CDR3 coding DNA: TGTGCCAGCAGCTTACAGGGGGCTGGGGCCAACGTCCTGACTTTC. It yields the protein CASSLQGAGANVLTF. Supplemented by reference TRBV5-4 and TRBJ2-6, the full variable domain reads ETGVTQSPTHLIKTRGQQVTLRCSSQSGHNTVSWYQQALGQGPQFIFQYYREEENGRGNFPPRFSGLQFPNYSSELNVNALELDDSALYLCASSLQGAGANVLTFGAGSRLTVL.

CDR3 sequence reads: CASSLGSASGSRDTQYF. CDR3 in DNA: TGTGCCAGCAGCTTAGGGTCGGCTAGCGGGAGTAGGGATACGCAGTATTTT. The chain uses TRBV11-3 and TRBJ2-3; 10 bases line up with TRBD2. CDR3 size: 17 residues. Looked up from germline, CDR1 is SGHNT and CDR2 is YENEEA. V shed 1 base, J shed 6 bases, and the junction held 10 bases outside the gene matches.

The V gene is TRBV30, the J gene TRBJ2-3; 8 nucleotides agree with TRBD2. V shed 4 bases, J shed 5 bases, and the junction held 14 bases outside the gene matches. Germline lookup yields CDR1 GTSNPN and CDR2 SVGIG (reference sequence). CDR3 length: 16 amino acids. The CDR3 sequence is CAWIPLLREGQDTQYF. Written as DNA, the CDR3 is TGTGCCTGGATCCCGCTTTTACGGGAGGGCCAAGATACGCAGTATTTT.

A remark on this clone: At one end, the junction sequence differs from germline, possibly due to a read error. The CDR3 DNA sequence: TGTTCCAGCAGCACACCGCCACGGGACATCATGAACACTGAAGCTTTCTTT. As protein: CSSSTPPRDIMNTEAFF. The V call is TRBV7-9, the J call TRBJ1-1; maybe TRBD1 (6 bases). Germline CDR1 is SEHNR and CDR2 is FQNEAQ (reference sequence). The CDR3 has 17 residues.

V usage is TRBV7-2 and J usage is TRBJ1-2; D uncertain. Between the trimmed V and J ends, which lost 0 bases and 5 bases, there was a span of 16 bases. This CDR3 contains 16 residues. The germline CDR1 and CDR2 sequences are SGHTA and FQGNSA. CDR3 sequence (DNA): TGTGCCAGCAGCTTAGCGGCCCCACAGATTCCATATGGCTACACCTTC. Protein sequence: CASSLAAPQIPYGYTF. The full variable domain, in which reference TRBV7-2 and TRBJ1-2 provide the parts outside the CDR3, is GAGVSQSPSNKVTEKGKDVELRCDPISGHTALYWYRQSLGQGLEFLIYFQGNSAPDKSGLPSDRFSAERTGGSVSTLTIQRTQQEDSAVYLCASSLAAPQIPYGYTFGSGTRLTVV.

The CDR3 reads CASSVTGGTVNTEAFF. CDR3 nucleotide sequence: TGCGCCAGCAGCGTGACAGGGGGCACGGTGAACACTGAAGCTTTCTTT. The V and J genes are TRBV5-1 and TRBJ1-1; 10 positions match TRBD1. This CDR3 has 16 amino acids. The germline V gene encodes CDR1 SGHRS and CDR2 YFSETQ. Trimming took 4 bases from V and 0 from J; bases not matched to a gene: 6.

For the CDR3, the DNA is TGTGCCAGCAGTGTGAGCTTGGAGACCCAGTACTTC. Translated, it gives CASSVSLETQYF. V usage is TRBV2 and J usage is TRBJ2-5; D unresolved. V lost 4 bases, J lost 5 bases, and 8 bases lay in between. Germline-derived CDR1 and CDR2 are SNHLY and FYNNEI. This CDR3 is built from 12 residues.

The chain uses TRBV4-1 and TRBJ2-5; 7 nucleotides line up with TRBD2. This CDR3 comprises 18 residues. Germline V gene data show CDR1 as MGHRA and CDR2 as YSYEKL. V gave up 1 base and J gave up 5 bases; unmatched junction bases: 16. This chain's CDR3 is CASSQGGGSPKMVETQYF. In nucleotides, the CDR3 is TGCGCCAGCAGCCAAGGGGGCGGGAGCCCAAAAATGGTCGAGACCCAGTACTTC.

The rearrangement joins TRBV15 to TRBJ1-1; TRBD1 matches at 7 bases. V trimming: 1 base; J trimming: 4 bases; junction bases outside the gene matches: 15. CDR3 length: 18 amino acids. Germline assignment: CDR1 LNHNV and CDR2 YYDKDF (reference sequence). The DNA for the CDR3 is TGTGCCACCAGCAGAGGATCAAAGGGACAGTCGGAGGCCACTGAAGCTTTCTTT. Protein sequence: CATSRGSKGQSEATEAFF.

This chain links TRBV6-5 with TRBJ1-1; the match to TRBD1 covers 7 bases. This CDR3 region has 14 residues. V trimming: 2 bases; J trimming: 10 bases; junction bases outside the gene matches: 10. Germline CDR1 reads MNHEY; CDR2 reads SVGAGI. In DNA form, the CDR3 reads TGTGCCAGCAGTTACCCAGGGACAGAATGTGGAGCTTTCTTT. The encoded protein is CASSYPGTECGAFF.

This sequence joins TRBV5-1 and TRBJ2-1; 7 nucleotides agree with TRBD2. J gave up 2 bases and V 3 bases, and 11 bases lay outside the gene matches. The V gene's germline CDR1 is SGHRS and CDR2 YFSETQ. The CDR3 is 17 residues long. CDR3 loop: CASSSGGGRGTYNEQFF. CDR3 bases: TGCGCCAGCAGCTCCGGGGGAGGGCGGGGTACCTACAATGAGCAGTTCTTC.

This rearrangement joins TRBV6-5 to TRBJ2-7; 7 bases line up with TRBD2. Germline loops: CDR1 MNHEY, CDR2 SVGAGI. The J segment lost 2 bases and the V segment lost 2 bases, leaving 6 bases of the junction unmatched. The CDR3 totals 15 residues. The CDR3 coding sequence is TGTGCCAGCAGTTACCTAGCGGAGAGGGCCTACGAGCAGTACTTC. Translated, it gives CASSYLAERAYEQYF.

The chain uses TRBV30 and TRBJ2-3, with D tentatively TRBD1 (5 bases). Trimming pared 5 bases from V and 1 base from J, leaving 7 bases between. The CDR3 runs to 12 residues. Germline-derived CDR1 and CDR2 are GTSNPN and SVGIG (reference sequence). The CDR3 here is CAWGARTDTQYF. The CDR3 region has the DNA TGTGCCTGGGGGGCGCGCACAGATACGCAGTATTTT.

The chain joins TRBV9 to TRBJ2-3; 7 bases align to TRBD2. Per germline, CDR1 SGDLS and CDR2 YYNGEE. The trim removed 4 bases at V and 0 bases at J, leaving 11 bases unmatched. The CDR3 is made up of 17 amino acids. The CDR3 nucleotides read TGTGCCAGCAGCCTGACCTTTAGTAGCGGGAGCACAGATACGCAGTATTTT. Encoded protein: CASSLTFSSGSTDTQYF.

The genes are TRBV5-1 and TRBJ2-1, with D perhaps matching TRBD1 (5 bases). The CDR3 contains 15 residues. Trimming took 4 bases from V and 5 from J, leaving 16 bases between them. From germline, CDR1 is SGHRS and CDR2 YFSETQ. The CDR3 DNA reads TGCGCCAGCAGCCAGGCCAGGGTCGAGGACAATGAGCAGTTCTTC. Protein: CASSQARVEDNEQFF.

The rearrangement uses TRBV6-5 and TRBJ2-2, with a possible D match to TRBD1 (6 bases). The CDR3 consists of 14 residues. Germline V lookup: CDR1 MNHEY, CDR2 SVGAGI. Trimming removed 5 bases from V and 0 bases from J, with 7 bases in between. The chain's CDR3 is CASSRTANTGELFF. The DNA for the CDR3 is TGTGCCAGCAGTAGGACAGCGAACACCGGGGAGCTGTTTTTT.

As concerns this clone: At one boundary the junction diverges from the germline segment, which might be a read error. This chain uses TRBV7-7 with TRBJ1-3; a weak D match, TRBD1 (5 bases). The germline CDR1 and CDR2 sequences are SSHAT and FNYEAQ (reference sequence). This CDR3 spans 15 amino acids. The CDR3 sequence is CASSPGTDSGNTIYF. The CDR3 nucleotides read TGTGCTAGCAGCCCCGGGACTGACTCTGGAAACACCATATATTTT.

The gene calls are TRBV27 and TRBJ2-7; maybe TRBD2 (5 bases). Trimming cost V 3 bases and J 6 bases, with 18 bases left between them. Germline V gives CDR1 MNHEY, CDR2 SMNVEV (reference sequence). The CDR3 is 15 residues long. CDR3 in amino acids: CASSFVGLSPSEQYF. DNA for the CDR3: TGTGCCAGCAGTTTTGTCGGACTGAGCCCCTCCGAGCAGTACTTC.